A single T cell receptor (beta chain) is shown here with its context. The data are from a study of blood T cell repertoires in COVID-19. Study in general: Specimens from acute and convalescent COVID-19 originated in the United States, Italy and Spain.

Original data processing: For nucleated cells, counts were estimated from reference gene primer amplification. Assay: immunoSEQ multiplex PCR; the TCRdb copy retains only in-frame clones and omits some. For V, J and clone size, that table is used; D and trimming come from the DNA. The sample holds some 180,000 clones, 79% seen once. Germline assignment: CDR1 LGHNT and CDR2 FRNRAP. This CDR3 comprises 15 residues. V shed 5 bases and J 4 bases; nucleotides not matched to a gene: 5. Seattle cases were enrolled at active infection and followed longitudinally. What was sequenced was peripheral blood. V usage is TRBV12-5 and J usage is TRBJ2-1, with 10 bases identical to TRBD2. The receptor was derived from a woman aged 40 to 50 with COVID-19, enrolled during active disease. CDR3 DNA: TGTGCTAGTGGTAAACCGGGACTAGCGTACAATGAGCAGTTCTTC. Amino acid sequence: CASGKPGLAYNEQFF. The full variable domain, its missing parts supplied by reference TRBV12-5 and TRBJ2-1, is DARVTQTPRHKVTEMGQEVTMRCQPILGHNTVFWYRQTMMQGLELLAYFRNRAPLDDSGMPKDRFSAEMPDATLATLKIQPSEPRDSAVYFCASGKPGLAYNEQFFGPGTRLTVL.